Each of the 3 T cell receptor beta chains below was sequenced from the same sample in a study of cytomegalovirus exposure and HLA in healthy donors. The primer mix had 60 Vbeta and 13 Jbeta primers. Data came from immunoSEQ multiplex PCR; TCRdb stores just in-frame clones and leaves some out. The sample holds some 160,000 clones, around 83% seen once. Sequencing was performed on PBMCs. All receptors derive from a man aged 50 or older in good health and CMV-seropositive.

In nucleotides, the CDR3 is TGTGCCAGCAGCGTAGACATAGGGACAGGGGCGAACACCGGGGAGCTGTTTTTT. Encoded protein: CASSVDIGTGANTGELFF. The chain links TRBV9 to TRBJ2-2, with 10 bases aligning to TRBD1. Looked up from germline, CDR1 is SGDLS and CDR2 is YYNGEE. Trimming at V came to 0 bases and at J to 0 bases, leaving 5 bases not matched to a gene. The CDR3 is 18 amino acids.

The chain links TRBV19 to TRBJ1-1, with D unclear. V lost 3 bases and J 6 bases, leaving 5 bases between the germline ends. CDR1 is LNHDA, CDR2 SQIVND, per germline (reference sequence). CDR3 length: 11 residues. The CDR3 sequence: CASSIVSEAFF. CDR3 DNA sequence: TGTGCCAGTAGTATTGTATCTGAAGCTTTCTTT.

V is TRBV5-1 and J is TRBJ2-2; D is possibly TRBD1 (5 bases). V was pared by 4 bases and J by 0 bases, with 16 bases between. The CDR3 sequence is 17 residues long. Looked up from germline, CDR1 is SGHRS and CDR2 is YFSETQ. CDR3 DNA sequence: TGCGCCAGCAGCGGAGCCTACTCGACAGCGAACACCGGGGAGCTGTTTTTT. Translating it yields CASSGAYSTANTGELFF.